The present T cell receptor beta chain was sequenced within a study of shared clonotypes between healthy human individuals. Study-level background: Those who served as donors were a couple of women and a few men between the ages of 18 and 49.

Study outcomes and limitations: Apart from blood, nothing was sampled; tissue repertoires likely differ. The naive CD4 repertoires of a handful of donors were compared, and 5% to 6.5% of clonotypes were shared.

This CDR3 is built from 15 residues. Trimming at V came to 1 base and at J to 5 bases, leaving 4 bases not matched to a gene. Germline lookup yields CDR1 SGHDN and CDR2 FVKESK. The naive CD8 subset, CD45RO-negative cells positively selected for CCR7, excluded terminally differentiated effector memory CD45RA+ cells. Using immunoSEQ multiplex PCR, the repertoire was profiled, and TCRdb retains in-frame clones only, with some absent. Of some 740,000 clones listed, roughly 92% are singletons. Concerning this clone itself: The antigen is unknown.

V is TRBV14 and J is TRBJ2-7; 11 bases are shared with TRBD1. This clonotype was sampled from a man aged 25-40 years in good health. The sample taken for sequencing was naive CD8+ T cells sorted from blood. This chain's CDR3 is CASSQAPGQGDEQYF. CDR3 DNA: TGTGCCAGCAGCCAAGCCCCGGGACAGGGGGACGAGCAGTACTTC.